A single sample gave rise to the 27 T cell receptor beta chains below, sequenced in a study of blood T cell repertoires in COVID-19. Using immunoSEQ multiplex PCR, the repertoire was profiled, and TCRdb retains in-frame clones only, with some absent. The table lists roughly 64,000 clones, around 86% of them singletons. Source material: peripheral blood. These TCRs come from a man aged 50 or older with active COVID-19.

The chain employs TRBV7-3 and TRBJ1-2; possibly TRBD1 for D (5 bases). The CDR3 spans 15 residues. Germline V gene sequence: CDR1 SGHTA, CDR2 FQGTGA. V gave up 0 bases and J gave up 8 bases, with 16 bases separating them. CDR3 residues: CASSLTLGGLEGYTF. The DNA of the CDR3 is TGTGCCAGCAGCTTAACGTTGGGGGGTCTTGAAGGCTACACCTTC.

The chain carries TRBV28 and TRBJ1-3, with D possibly TRBD1 on 6 matching bases. Germline V gives CDR1 MDHEN, CDR2 SYDVKM. With 6 bases removed from V and 0 bases from J, the gap between germline ends came to 9 bases. The CDR3 runs 14 residues. The CDR3 coding sequence is TGTGCCAGCAGGGGCAGGGGCTCTGGAAACACCATATATTTT. Translating it yields CASRGRGSGNTIYF.

The chain carries TRBV7-6 and TRBJ2-1; TRBD2 matches at 14 bases. With V trimmed by 4 bases and J by 8 bases, 4 bases remained unmatched. This CDR3 region has 15 residues. CDR1 and CDR2 (germline): SGHVS, FNYEAQ. The CDR3, as DNA: TGTGCCAGCAGCTCGGGACTAGCGGGAGCCGATGAGCAGTTCTTC. This sequence encodes CASSSGLAGADEQFF.

The chain combines TRBV19 with TRBJ1-2; D may be TRBD1 (5 bases). The germline V gene has CDR1 LNHDA and CDR2 SQIVND (reference sequence). Trimming removed 6 bases from V and 10 bases from J, with 18 bases in between. The CDR3 consists of 13 residues. The CDR3 sequence: CASRLLQGVDYTF. The DNA for the CDR3 is TGTGCCAGTAGATTGTTGCAGGGTGTAGACTACACCTTC.

This chain connects TRBV27 to TRBJ1-1; D perhaps matches TRBD1 (5 bases). V lost 0 bases, J lost 3 bases, and 11 bases lay in between. Germline loops: CDR1 MNHEY, CDR2 SMNVEV (reference sequence). This CDR3 comprises 15 residues. CDR3 sequence (DNA): TGTGCCAGCAGTTTATCGTTAGGGGAGGACACTGAAGCTTTCTTT. This sequence encodes CASSLSLGEDTEAFF.

This clone was found a few times. The chain joins TRBV5-1 to TRBJ2-7; TRBD1 agrees at 9 bases. Germline-derived CDR1 and CDR2 are SGHRS and YFSETQ. J gave up 3 bases and V 4 bases, and 8 bases lay outside the gene matches. This CDR3 has 15 amino acids. Here the CDR3 reads CASSPRQGGHYEQYF. For the CDR3, the DNA is TGCGCCAGCAGCCCCCGACAGGGGGGCCACTACGAGCAGTACTTC.

This chain uses TRBV6-2 or TRBV6-3 with TRBJ2-1; 12 bases align to TRBD2. From germline, CDR1 is MNHEY and CDR2 SVGEGT. V was clipped by 6 bases and J by 9 bases; unmatched bases: 9. The CDR3 spans 15 residues. The CDR3 region has the DNA TGTGCCAGCAGCTCGACTAGCGGGAGCGGGTTTGAGCAGTTCTTC. Protein product: CASSSTSGSGFEQFF.

V is TRBV6-5 and J is TRBJ2-7; 7 bases align to TRBD2. The germline gives CDR1 MNHEY, CDR2 SVGAGI. The V segment lost 0 bases and the J segment 2 bases; nucleotides outside the gene matches: 7. There are 16 residues in the CDR3. The CDR3 loop reads CASSYSDAGATYEQYF. DNA for the CDR3: TGTGCCAGCAGTTACTCCGATGCGGGAGCTACCTACGAGCAGTACTTC.

A remark on this clone: A read error may produce the germline difference seen at one junction end. The V and J genes are TRBV7-7 and TRBJ2-5; 8 positions agree with TRBD1. CDR1 is SSHAT and CDR2 is FNYEAQ in the germline V gene (reference sequence). The CDR3 runs 15 residues. This chain's CDR3 is CASSLGQGEGETQYF. The CDR3 DNA sequence: TGTGCTAGCAGCTTAGGACAGGGTGAGGGGGAGACCCAGTACTTC. The entire variable domain, with the rest obtained from reference TRBV7-7 and TRBJ2-5, is as follows: GAGVSQSPRYKVTKRGQDVTLRCDPISSHATLYWYQQALGQGPEFLTYFNYEAQPDKSGLPSDRFSAERPEGSISTLTIQRTEQRDSAMYRCASSLGQGEGETQYFGPGTRLLVL.

The rearrangement joins TRBV14 to TRBJ1-3; weak D call: TRBD1 (6 bases). Trimming stripped 6 bases from V and 4 bases from J, with 16 bases between. CDR1 is SGHDN and CDR2 is FVKESK in the germline V gene. The CDR3 extends over 15 amino acids. The CDR3 sequence is CASSLPGQKGNTIYF. CDR3 coding DNA: TGTGCCAGCAGTCTACCAGGACAGAAAGGAAACACCATATATTTT.

The genes are TRBV2 and TRBJ2-2, with D tentatively TRBD1 (5 bases). This CDR3 is 14 amino acids long. V was pared by 5 bases and J by 1 base, with 8 bases between. Germline V gene sequence: CDR1 SNHLY, CDR2 FYNNEI. The CDR3 region is CASSNRRNTGELFF. The DNA of the CDR3 is TGTGCCAGCAGTAACAGGAGGAACACCGGGGAGCTGTTTTTT.

V is TRBV6-6 and J is TRBJ2-2, with 7 nucleotides matching TRBD2. Germline V gene data show CDR1 as MNHNY and CDR2 as SVGAGI (reference sequence). Trimming at V came to 5 bases and at J to 7 bases, leaving 7 bases not matched to a gene. The CDR3 length is 14 residues. CDR3 nucleotide sequence: TGTGCCAGCAGTCCGAGCGGGACCTACGGGGAGCTGTTTTTT. Protein product: CASSPSGTYGELFF.

The rearrangement links TRBV23-1 to TRBJ1-6; TRBD1 agrees at 7 bases. TRBV23-1 is classed as an ORF, of uncertain function. With V trimmed by 8 bases and J by 6 bases, 7 bases remained unmatched. The CDR3 extends over 14 amino acids. Here the CDR3 reads CASGMTGSNSPLHF. CDR3 DNA sequence: TGCGCCAGCGGAATGACAGGGAGTAATTCACCCCTCCACTTT.

The V and J genes are TRBV7-9 and TRBJ1-2; weak D call: TRBD1 (5 bases). This CDR3 region has 14 residues. Germline lookup yields CDR1 SEHNR and CDR2 FQNEAQ (reference sequence). The V end lost 3 bases, the J end lost 6 bases, and 14 bases lay between the germline ends. Written as DNA, the CDR3 is TGTGCCAGCAGCTTGGGGGGGAGCTTCCATGGCTACACCTTC. Amino acids: CASSLGGSFHGYTF.

V gene TRBV5-1 combines with J gene TRBJ2-1; perhaps TRBD2 as D (6 bases). CDR3 length equals 12 residues. Germline CDR1 and CDR2: SGHRS and YFSETQ. With 0 bases removed from V and 9 bases from J, the gap between germline ends came to 7 bases. In nucleotides, the CDR3 is TGCGCCAGCAGCTTGGGGAGGGGTGAGCAGTTCTTC. Protein: CASSLGRGEQFF. Based on the CDR3 plus reference TRBV5-1 and TRBJ2-1, the full variable domain is KAGVTQTPRYLIKTRGQQVTLSCSPISGHRSVSWYQQTPGQGLQFLFEYFSETQRNKGNFPGRFSGRQFSNSRSEMNVSTLELGDSALYLCASSLGRGEQFFGPGTRLTVL.

The chain combines TRBV6-1 with TRBJ1-3, with D possibly matching TRBD1 (5 bases). CDR3 length equals 15 residues. The germline gives CDR1 MNHNS, CDR2 SASEGT. V lost 2 bases to trimming and J lost 0 bases, with 8 bases between them. CDR3 loop: CASSERQFSGNTIYF. DNA for the CDR3: TGTGCCAGCAGTGAAAGACAGTTCTCTGGAAACACCATATATTTT.

V gene TRBV28 combines with J gene TRBJ1-2, with a weak D call TRBD1 (5 bases). V was cut by 6 bases and J by 2 bases, with 10 bases left in between. The CDR3 length is 13 residues. Germline V lookup: CDR1 MDHEN, CDR2 SYDVKM. DNA of the CDR3: TGTGCCAGCAGCTTGGACACAAACTATGGCTACACCTTC. It translates to CASSLDTNYGYTF.

This chain uses TRBV11-3 with TRBJ2-6; 8 bases fit TRBD1. The CDR3 runs to 17 residues. V gave up 5 bases and J gave up 0 bases; unmatched junction bases: 6. CDR1 and CDR2 (germline): SGHNT, YENEEA. CDR3 sequence: CASSTHTGGSGANVLTF. In DNA form, the CDR3 reads TGTGCCAGCAGCACCCACACAGGGGGCTCTGGGGCCAACGTCCTGACTTTC.

The chain recombines TRBV5-5 with TRBJ1-4; D is undetermined. This CDR3 region has 14 residues. Germline V gene lookup returns CDR1 SGHKS and CDR2 YYEKEE (reference sequence). Trimming cost V 0 bases and J 3 bases, with 6 bases left between them. The CDR3 loop is CASSLVSSNEKLFF. The CDR3 DNA follows: TGTGCCAGCAGCTTGGTGAGCTCTAATGAAAAACTGTTTTTT.

The genes are TRBV15 and TRBJ2-5; 8 bases are shared with TRBD1. This CDR3 has 18 amino acids. V dropped 0 bases and J dropped 4; count of bases not matched to a gene: 13. The germline V gene has CDR1 LNHNV and CDR2 YYDKDF (reference sequence). CDR3 DNA sequence: TGTGCCACCAGCAGAGATGACAGGGGCTACGGACTTCGAGAGACCCAGTACTTC. It is translated as CATSRDDRGYGLRETQYF. Full variable domain (missing parts from reference TRBV15 and TRBJ2-5): DAMVIQNPRYQVTQFGKPVTLSCSQTLNHNVMYWYQQKSSQAPKLLFHYYDKDFNNEADTPDNFQSRRPNTSFCFLDIRSPGLGDTAMYLCATSRDDRGYGLRETQYFGPGTRLLVL.

This chain joins TRBV12-3 or TRBV12-4 and TRBJ1-2; 8 bases agree with TRBD1. The CDR3 consists of 13 residues. With 6 bases clipped from V and 4 bases from J, the junction kept 4 bases outside the gene matches. This chain's CDR3 is CASRKGQAYGYTF. The CDR3 DNA reads TGTGCCAGCAGGAAGGGACAGGCCTATGGCTACACCTTC.

The gene calls are TRBV29-1 and TRBJ2-7; D gene ambiguous. V was trimmed by 4 bases and J by 3 bases, leaving 7 bases between them. Per germline, CDR1 SQVTM and CDR2 ANQGSEA. The CDR3 runs to 11 residues. The CDR3 protein is CSVVEYYEQYF. The CDR3 region has the DNA TGCAGCGTTGTGGAGTACTACGAGCAGTACTTC.

A few counts support this clone. The chain uses TRBV4-3 and TRBJ2-2; maybe TRBD2 (5 bases). With 0 bases removed from V and 2 bases from J, the gap between germline ends came to 13 bases. The CDR3 has 17 residues. Germline CDR1 is LGHNA and CDR2 is YSLEER. The chain's CDR3 is CASSQDLTGINTGELFF. The CDR3 bases are TGCGCCAGCAGCCAAGATTTGACCGGGATAAACACCGGGGAGCTGTTTTTT.

The J gene is TRBJ2-3, the V gene TRBV6-4, with TRBD2 as a possible D gene (5 bases). Deletions cut 0 bases from V and 7 bases from J, with 14 bases between. Germline V CDR1 and CDR2: MRHNA, SNTAGT. CDR3 length equals 15 residues. The CDR3 loop reads CASSDSLFGVNTQYF. The CDR3 bases are TGTGCCAGCAGTGACTCGCTATTCGGGGTGAATACGCAGTATTTT.

This clone was observed a single time. V is TRBV20-1 and J is TRBJ1-1; the D gene is possibly TRBD1 (6 bases). Trimming took off 5 bases at V and 12 bases at J, with 16 bases between the two ends. CDR1 DFQATT and CDR2 SNEGSKA come from the germline V gene (reference sequence). The CDR3 length is 11 residues. CDR3 nucleotides: TGCAGTGCTCCTGATAGGGGGAGAACTTTCTTT. Protein: CSAPDRGRTFF.

The chain has TRBV2 and TRBJ2-1; D unresolved. The V end was cut by 1 base, the J end by 13 bases, with 8 bases between. The germline V gene has CDR1 SNHLY and CDR2 FYNNEI. The CDR3 is made up of 11 amino acids. Here the CDR3 DNA reads TGTGCCAGCAGTGAAGGACGGGTTCAGTTCTTC. Translation: CASSEGRVQFF.

Only one count was recorded for this clone. This rearrangement joins TRBV4-3 to TRBJ1-4; D may be TRBD1 (6 bases). The V gene's germline CDR1 is LGHNA and CDR2 YSLEER. Trimming removed 0 bases from V and 11 bases from J, with 13 bases in between. This CDR3 region has 14 residues. CDR3 coding DNA: TGCGCCAGCAGCCAAGATTACGGAAGGGGGAAACTGTTTTTT. Translated: CASSQDYGRGKLFF.